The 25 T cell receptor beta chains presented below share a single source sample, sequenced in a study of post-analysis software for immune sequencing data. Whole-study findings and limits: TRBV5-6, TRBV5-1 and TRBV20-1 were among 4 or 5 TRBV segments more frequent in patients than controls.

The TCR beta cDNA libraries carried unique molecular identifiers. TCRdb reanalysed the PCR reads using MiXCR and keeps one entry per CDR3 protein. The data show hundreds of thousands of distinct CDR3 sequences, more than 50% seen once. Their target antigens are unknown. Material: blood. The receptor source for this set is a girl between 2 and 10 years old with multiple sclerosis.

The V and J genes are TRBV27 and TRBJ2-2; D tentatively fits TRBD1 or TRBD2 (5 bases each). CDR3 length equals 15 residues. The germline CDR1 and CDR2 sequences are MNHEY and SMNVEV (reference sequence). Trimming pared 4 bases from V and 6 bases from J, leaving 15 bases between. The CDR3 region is CASSSSLGASGELFF. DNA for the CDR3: TGTGCCAGCAGTTCAAGTCTCGGGGCTTCCGGGGAGCTGTTTTTT.

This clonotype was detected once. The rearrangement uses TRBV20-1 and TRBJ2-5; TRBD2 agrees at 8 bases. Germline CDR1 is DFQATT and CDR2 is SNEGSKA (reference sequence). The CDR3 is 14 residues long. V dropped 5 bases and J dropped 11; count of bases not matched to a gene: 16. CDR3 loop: CSASREGPYNEQYF. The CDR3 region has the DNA TGCAGTGCTTCCCGGGAGGGCCCCTACAATGAGCAGTACTTC.

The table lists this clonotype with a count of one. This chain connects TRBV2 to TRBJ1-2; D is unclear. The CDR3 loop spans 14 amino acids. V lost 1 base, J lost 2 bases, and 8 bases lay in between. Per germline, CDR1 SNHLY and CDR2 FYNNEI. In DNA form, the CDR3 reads TGTGCCAGCAGTGAAGGGGCAGCCAACTATGGCTACACCTTC. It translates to CASSEGAANYGYTF.

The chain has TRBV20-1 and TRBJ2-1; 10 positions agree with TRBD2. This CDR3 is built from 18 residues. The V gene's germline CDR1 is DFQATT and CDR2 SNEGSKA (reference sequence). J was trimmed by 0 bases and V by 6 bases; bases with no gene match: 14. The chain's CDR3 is CSATRASGRVSSYNEQFF. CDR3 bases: TGCAGTGCCACCCGGGCTAGCGGGAGAGTGAGCTCCTACAATGAGCAGTTCTTC.

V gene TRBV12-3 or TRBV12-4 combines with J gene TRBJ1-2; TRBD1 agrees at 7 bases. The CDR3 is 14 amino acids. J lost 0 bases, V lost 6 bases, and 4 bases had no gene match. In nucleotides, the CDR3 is TGTGCCAGCAGCGGACAGGCCTCTAACTATGGCTACACCTTC. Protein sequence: CASSGQASNYGYTF.

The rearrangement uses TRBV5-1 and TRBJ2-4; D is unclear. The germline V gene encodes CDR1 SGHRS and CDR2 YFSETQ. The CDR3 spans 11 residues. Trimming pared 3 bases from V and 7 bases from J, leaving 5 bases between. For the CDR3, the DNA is TGCGCCAGCAGCTACAGCAACATTCAGTACTTC. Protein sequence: CASSYSNIQYF.

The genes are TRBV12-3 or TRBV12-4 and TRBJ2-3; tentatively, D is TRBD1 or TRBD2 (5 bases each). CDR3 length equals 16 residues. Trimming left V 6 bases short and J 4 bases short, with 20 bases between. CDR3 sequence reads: CASSMLGVPFPDTQYF. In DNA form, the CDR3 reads TGTGCCAGCAGCATGCTGGGGGTCCCCTTCCCAGATACGCAGTATTTT.

CDR3 loop: CASSLIGTSGDRDTQYF. In DNA, the CDR3 is TGTGCCAGCAGCTTGATCGGGACTAGCGGGGACCGGGATACGCAGTATTTT. The V gene is TRBV7-3, the J gene TRBJ2-3; 13 bases are shared with TRBD2. Looked up from germline, CDR1 is SGHTA and CDR2 is FQGTGA. Trimming cost V 3 bases and J 6 bases; bases outside gene matches: 9. This CDR3 is built from 17 residues.

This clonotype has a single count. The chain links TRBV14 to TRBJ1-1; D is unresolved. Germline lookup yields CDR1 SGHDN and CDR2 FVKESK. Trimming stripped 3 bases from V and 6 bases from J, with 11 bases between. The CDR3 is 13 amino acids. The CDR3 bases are TGTGCCAGCAGCCAGGGTCGGGGAGCTGAAGCTTTCTTT. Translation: CASSQGRGAEAFF.

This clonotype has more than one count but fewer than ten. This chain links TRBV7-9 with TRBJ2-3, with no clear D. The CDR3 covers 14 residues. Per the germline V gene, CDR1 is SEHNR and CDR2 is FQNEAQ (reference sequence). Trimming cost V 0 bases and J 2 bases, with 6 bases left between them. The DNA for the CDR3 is TGTGCCAGCAGCTTAGCAACTAACACAGATACGCAGTATTTT. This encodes CASSLATNTDTQYF.

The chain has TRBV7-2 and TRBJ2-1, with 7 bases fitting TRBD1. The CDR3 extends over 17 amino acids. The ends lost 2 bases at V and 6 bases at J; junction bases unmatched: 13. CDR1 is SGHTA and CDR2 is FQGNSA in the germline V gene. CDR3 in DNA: TGTGCCAGCAGCTTACCTTCCGACAGGGTGGGCATCAATGAGCAGTTCTTC. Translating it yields CASSLPSDRVGINEQFF.

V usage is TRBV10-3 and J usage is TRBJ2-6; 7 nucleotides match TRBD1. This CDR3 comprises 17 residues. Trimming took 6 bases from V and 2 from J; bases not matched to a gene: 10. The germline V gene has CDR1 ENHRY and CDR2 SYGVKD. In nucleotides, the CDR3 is TGTGCCATCAGACCGGACAGGCCACCTACTGGGGCCAACGTCCTGACTTTC. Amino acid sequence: CAIRPDRPPTGANVLTF.

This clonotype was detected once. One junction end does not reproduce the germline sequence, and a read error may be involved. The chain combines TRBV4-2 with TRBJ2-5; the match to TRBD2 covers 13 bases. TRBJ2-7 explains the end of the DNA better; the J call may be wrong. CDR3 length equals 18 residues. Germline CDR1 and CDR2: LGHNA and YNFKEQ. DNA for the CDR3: TGTGCCGGCAGCCAAGCACTAGCGGGGGGGCATAGGGCGAGCGAGCAGTACTTC. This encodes CAGSQALAGGHRASEQYF.

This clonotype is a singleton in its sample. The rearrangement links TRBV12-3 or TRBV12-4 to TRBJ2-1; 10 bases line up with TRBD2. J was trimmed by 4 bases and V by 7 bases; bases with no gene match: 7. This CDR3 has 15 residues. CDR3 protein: CASNPGLAEYNEQFF. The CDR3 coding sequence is TGTGCCAGCAATCCCGGACTAGCGGAATACAATGAGCAGTTCTTC.

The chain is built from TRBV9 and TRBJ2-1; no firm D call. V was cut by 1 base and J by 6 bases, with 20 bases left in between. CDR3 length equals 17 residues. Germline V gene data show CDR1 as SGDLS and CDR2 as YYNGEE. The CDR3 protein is CASSVQAPLDHSNEQFF. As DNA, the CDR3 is TGTGCCAGCAGCGTACAAGCACCGCTCGATCATTCCAATGAGCAGTTCTTC.

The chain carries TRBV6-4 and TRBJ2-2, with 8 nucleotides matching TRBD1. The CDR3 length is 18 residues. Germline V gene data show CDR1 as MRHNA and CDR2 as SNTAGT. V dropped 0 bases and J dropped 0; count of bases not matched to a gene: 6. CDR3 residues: CASSDSGTGYANTGELFF. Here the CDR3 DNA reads TGTGCCAGCAGTGACTCAGGGACAGGATACGCGAACACCGGGGAGCTGTTTTTT.

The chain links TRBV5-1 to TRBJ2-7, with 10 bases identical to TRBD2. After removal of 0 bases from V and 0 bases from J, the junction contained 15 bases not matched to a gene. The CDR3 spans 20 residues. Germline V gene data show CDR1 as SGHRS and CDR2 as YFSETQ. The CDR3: CASSLGGPGLALSASYEQYF. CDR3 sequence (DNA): TGCGCCAGCAGCTTGGGGGGCCCGGGACTAGCGCTCTCTGCCTCCTACGAGCAGTACTTC.

As DNA, the CDR3 is TGCGCCAGCAGCTTAGGCGCTCTGAGCCCCCGCACAGATACGCAGTATTTT. Amino acids: CASSLGALSPRTDTQYF. The chain has TRBV5-1 and TRBJ2-3; D not certain. CDR1 SGHRS and CDR2 YFSETQ come from the germline V gene. The CDR3 loop spans 17 amino acids. V was trimmed by 2 bases and J by 1 base, leaving 17 bases between them. The variable domain in full, with the rest retrieved from reference TRBV5-1 and TRBJ2-3, is KAGVTQTPRYLIKTRGQQVTLSCSPISGHRSVSWYQQTPGQGLQFLFEYFSETQRNKGNFPGRFSGRQFSNSRSEMNVSTLELGDSALYLCASSLGALSPRTDTQYFGPGTRLTVL.

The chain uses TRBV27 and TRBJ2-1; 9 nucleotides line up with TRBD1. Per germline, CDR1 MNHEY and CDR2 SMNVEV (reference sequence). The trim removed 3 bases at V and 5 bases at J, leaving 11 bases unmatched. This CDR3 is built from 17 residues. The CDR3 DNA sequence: TGTGCCAGCAGTTTCATAACAGGGGGCTCTGCCGACAATGAGCAGTTCTTC. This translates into CASSFITGGSADNEQFF.

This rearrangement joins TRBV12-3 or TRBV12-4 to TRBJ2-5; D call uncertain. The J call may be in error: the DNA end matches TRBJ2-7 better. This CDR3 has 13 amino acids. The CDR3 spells CASSQRGPYEQYF. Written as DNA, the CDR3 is TGTGCCAGCTCCCAGAGAGGTCCCTACGAGCAGTACTTC.

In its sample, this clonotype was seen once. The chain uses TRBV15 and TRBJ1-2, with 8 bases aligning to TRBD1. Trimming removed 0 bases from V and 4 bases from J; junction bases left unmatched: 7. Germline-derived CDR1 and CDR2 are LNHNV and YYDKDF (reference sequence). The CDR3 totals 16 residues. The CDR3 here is CATSRDRAGGSYGYTF. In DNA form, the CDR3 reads TGTGCCACCAGCAGAGATCGCGCAGGGGGCAGCTATGGCTACACCTTC.

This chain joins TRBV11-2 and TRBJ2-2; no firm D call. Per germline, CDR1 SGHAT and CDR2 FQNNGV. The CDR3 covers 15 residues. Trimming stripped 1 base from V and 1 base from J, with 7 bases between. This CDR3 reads CASSLVFKNTGELFF. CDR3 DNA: TGTGCCAGCAGCTTAGTGTTCAAGAACACCGGGGAGCTGTTTTTT. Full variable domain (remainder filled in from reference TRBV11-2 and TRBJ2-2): EAGVAQSPRYKIIEKRQSVAFWCNPISGHATLYWYQQILGQGPKLLIQFQNNGVVDDSQLPKDRFSAERLKGVDSTLKIQPAKLEDSAVYLCASSLVFKNTGELFFGEGSRLTVL.

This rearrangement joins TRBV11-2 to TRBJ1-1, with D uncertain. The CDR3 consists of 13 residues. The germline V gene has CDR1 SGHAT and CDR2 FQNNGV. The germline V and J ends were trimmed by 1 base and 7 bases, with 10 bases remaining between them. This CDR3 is CASSLVRSGEAFF. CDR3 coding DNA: TGTGCCAGCAGCTTAGTACGATCCGGTGAAGCTTTCTTT.

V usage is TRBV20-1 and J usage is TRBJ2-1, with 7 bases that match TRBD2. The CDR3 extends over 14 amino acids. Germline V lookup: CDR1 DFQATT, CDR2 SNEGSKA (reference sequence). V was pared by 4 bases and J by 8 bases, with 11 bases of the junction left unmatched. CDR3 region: CSATPAGKVDEQFF. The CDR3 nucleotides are TGCAGTGCTACCCCAGCGGGAAAGGTTGATGAGCAGTTCTTC.

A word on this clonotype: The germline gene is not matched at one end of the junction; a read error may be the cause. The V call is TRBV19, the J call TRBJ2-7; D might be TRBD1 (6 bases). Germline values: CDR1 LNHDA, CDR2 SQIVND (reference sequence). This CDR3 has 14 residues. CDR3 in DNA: TGTGCCAGTAGTATAGGTCCAGGGGAGTACGAACAGTACTTC. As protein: CASSIGPGEYEQYF.